These T cell receptor beta chains were read from a single sample in a study of blood T cell repertoires in COVID-19. Libraries were prepared by immunoSEQ multiplex PCR; TCRdb keeps only in-frame clonotypes and omits some of them. Of more than 350,000 clones listed, around nine tenths are singletons. Sequencing was carried out using PBMCs or T cells enriched from blood (not recorded which). These TCRs come from a woman in her 50s who had recovered from COVID-19. The CDR3 runs from the conserved cysteine through the conserved F or W. Clone size appears in some rows only: once, few, many, or a class for an expanded clone.

cdr3_length j_call v_call clone_size cdr3_aa
15 TRBJ2-7 TRBV19 . CASSIGTGLAYEQYF
13 TRBJ1-1 TRBV6-5 . CASSRSGQHEAFF
17 TRBJ2-5 TRBV2 . CASSPHEVGLARETQYF
14 TRBJ1-3 TRBV5-1 . CASSQDTSGNTIYF
13 TRBJ1-2 TRBV19 . CASTKQGYYGYTF
14 TRBJ1-1 TRBV9 . CASSVAGENTEAFF
16 TRBJ2-3 TRBV21-1 few CASSKAKAGLTDTQYF
13 TRBJ2-1 TRBV3-1/TRBV3-2 . CASSQASGNEQFF
15 TRBJ2-1 TRBV19 . CASSTTGQVPNEQFF
16 TRBJ2-3 TRBV5-1 . CASSLVAGERTDTQYF
13 TRBJ1-4 TRBV5-1 . CASRTGTVEKLFF
13 TRBJ1-6 TRBV30 . CAWSVQGTSPLHF
14 TRBJ1-5 TRBV10-3 . CATTAGISNQPQHF
17 TRBJ2-6 TRBV5-6 . CASSLDRGSSGANVLTF
14 TRBJ2-1 TRBV2 . CASRPRTDNNEQFF
14 TRBJ1-5 TRBV7-8 . CASSLAGANQPQHF
13 TRBJ1-2 TRBV7-2 . CASSLGQEDGYTF
15 TRBJ1-2 TRBV6-5 . CASTLTIQGAYGYTF
13 TRBJ1-6 TRBV12-3/TRBV12-4 few CASSPRRTSPLHF
13 TRBJ1-5 TRBV3-1/TRBV3-2 . CASSQDLAGPQHF
13 TRBJ1-5 TRBV30 . CAWSLSGNQPQHF
16 TRBJ2-3 TRBV6-2/TRBV6-3 . CASSRRLAGLSDTQYF
14 TRBJ1-1 TRBV11-3 . CASSLGPKNTEAFF
16 TRBJ2-1 TRBV10-3 once CAISESGALRHNEQFF
14 TRBJ1-2 TRBV6-5 . CASSARGQLNGYTF
13 TRBJ2-2 TRBV30 . CAWSVQVAGELFF
12 TRBJ2-4 TRBV5-4 . CANCDRVDIQYF
17 TRBJ2-2 TRBV5-1 . CASSPGTSGKGTGELFF
18 TRBJ1-5 TRBV24-1 once CATSDFPPMDGRGQPQHF
14 TRBJ2-7 TRBV30 . CAWSVSGFFYEQYF
11 TRBJ2-1 TRBV7-9 . CASSLEAGEFF
18 TRBJ2-2 TRBV2 . CASSSGPSGGHGSGELFF